The 15 T cell receptor beta chains below were found in one sample sequenced in a study of post-analysis software for immune sequencing data. TCR beta libraries were prepared from cDNA with unique molecular identifiers. TCRdb reanalysed the PCR reads using MiXCR and keeps one entry per CDR3 protein. Among roughly 800,000 distinct CDR3 sequences listed, around 42% were seen once. Study findings and constraints: Controls showed lower frequencies than patients for a few TRBV segments, and TRBV5-6, TRBV5-1 and TRBV20-1 were among these.

Their antigen targets remain unknown. Specimen: blood. Receptors were obtained from a girl aged 5 to 17 with multiple sclerosis.

This clonotype came up a few times. The CDR3, as DNA: TGCAGCGTTGAAACGAGAGCGGGAGAACCCTACGAGCAGTACTTC. Amino acid sequence: CSVETRAGEPYEQYF. The chain carries TRBV29-1 and TRBJ2-7; 8 bases are shared with TRBD2. From germline, CDR1 is SQVTM and CDR2 ANQGSEA. The CDR3 extends over 15 amino acids. V lost 2 bases to trimming and J lost 2 bases; unmatched junction nucleotides: 8.

Turning to this clonotype: Sequence at one end of the junction differs from germline and may be a read error. The genes are TRBV24-1 and TRBJ2-5, with no clear D. This CDR3 has 16 residues. CDR1 and CDR2 from the germline V gene are KGHDR and SFDVKD. The CDR3 loop reads CATGDPKPGQMETQYF. The CDR3 DNA is TGTGCCACCGGTGACCCTAAACCCGGGCAAATGGAGACCCAGTACTTC.

The rearrangement links TRBV28 to TRBJ2-1, with no clear D. The V gene's germline CDR1 is MDHEN and CDR2 SYDVKM. The CDR3 spans 12 residues. V lost 11 bases to trimming and J lost 8 bases, with 16 bases between them. Here the CDR3 reads CAGTPWGDEQFF. As DNA, the CDR3 is TGTGCCGGCACCCCTTGGGGTGATGAGCAGTTCTTC.

This clonotype was found once. This chain uses TRBV12-3 or TRBV12-4 with TRBJ1-1, with D hard to call. CDR3 length: 14 residues. Trimming took 0 bases from V and 7 from J, leaving 12 bases between them. CDR3 sequence: CASSLASGPVEAFF. The CDR3 DNA reads TGTGCCAGCAGTTTAGCATCTGGGCCGGTTGAAGCTTTCTTT.

The CDR3 protein is CASSSRTRAGYEQYF. In DNA form, the CDR3 reads TGTGCCAGCAGTTCCCGGACTCGGGCGGGCTACGAGCAGTACTTC. This rearrangement joins TRBV28 to TRBJ2-7, with D possibly TRBD2 on 5 matching bases. The germline CDR1 and CDR2 sequences are MDHEN and SYDVKM. The V end lost 4 bases, the J end lost 3 bases, and 16 bases lay between the germline ends. The CDR3 loop spans 15 amino acids.

The chain combines TRBV7-9 with TRBJ2-1; D is ambiguous. The CDR3 runs 15 residues. Germline V gene sequence: CDR1 SEHNR, CDR2 FQNEAQ (reference sequence). Between the trimmed V and J ends, which lost 2 bases and 4 bases, there was a span of 12 bases. In nucleotides, the CDR3 is TGTGCCAGCAGCTTACTAAAGGCGCCATACAATGAGCAGTTCTTC. It yields the protein CASSLLKAPYNEQFF.

This clonotype was detected a few times. This rearrangement joins TRBV29-1 to TRBJ2-7; possibly TRBD2 for D (5 bases). The V end lost 5 bases, the J end lost 6 bases, and 8 bases lay between the germline ends. The CDR3 runs to 10 residues. The germline V gene encodes CDR1 SQVTM and CDR2 ANQGSEA. DNA for the CDR3: TGCAGCGTTAGGGCGGGCGAGCAGTACTTC. This encodes CSVRAGEQYF.

The chain joins TRBV27 to TRBJ2-1; D unclear. From germline, CDR1 is MNHEY and CDR2 SMNVEV (reference sequence). V was cut by 3 bases and J by 5 bases, with 20 bases left in between. The CDR3 runs 17 residues. The CDR3 sequence is CASSLTAPLMQHNEQFF. The CDR3, as DNA: TGTGCCAGCAGTTTGACGGCTCCCCTCATGCAACACAATGAGCAGTTCTTC.

This chain joins TRBV6-5 and TRBJ2-7, with 10 bases fitting TRBD2. The CDR3 consists of 15 residues. V was pared by 1 base and J by 5 bases, with 5 bases of the junction left unmatched. The germline gives CDR1 MNHEY, CDR2 SVGAGI. For the CDR3, the DNA is TGTGCCAGCAGTTACTTAGCGGGAGGACTCCACGAGCAGTACTTC. It codes for CASSYLAGGLHEQYF.

This clonotype was seen a handful of times. This chain connects TRBV13 to TRBJ2-4; perhaps D is TRBD1 or TRBD2 (5 bases each). V gave up 3 bases and J gave up 11 bases, with 14 bases separating them. Germline-derived CDR1 and CDR2 are PRHDT and FYEKMQ (reference sequence). The CDR3 consists of 13 residues. The CDR3 nucleotides read TGTGCCAGCAGCTTGGGGCGGGCCCCCCTTCAGTACTTC. Its translation: CASSLGRAPLQYF.

In its sample, this clonotype was seen a few times. This rearrangement joins TRBV25-1 to TRBJ2-5; maybe TRBD1 (5 bases). The J call may be in error: the DNA end matches TRBJ2-7 better. The CDR3 runs to 12 residues. The V gene's germline CDR1 is MGHDK and CDR2 SYGVNS. The CDR3 DNA sequence: TGTGCCAGCAGTGAAAGGGGCCGCGAGCAGTACTTC. Encoded protein: CASSERGREQYF.

The rearrangement joins TRBV7-9 to TRBJ2-5; the match to TRBD1 covers 12 bases. The CDR3 is 16 residues long. Per germline, CDR1 SEHNR and CDR2 FQNEAQ (reference sequence). The J segment lost 11 bases and the V segment lost 1 base, leaving 11 bases of the junction unmatched. This CDR3 reads CASSLVSGQGAFRQYF. The CDR3 DNA is TGTGCCAGCAGCTTAGTTTCGGGACAGGGGGCGTTTCGGCAGTACTTC.

In this sample, this clonotype turned up a few times. The V and J genes are TRBV10-3 and TRBJ2-5; 9 nucleotides line up with TRBD2. The CDR3 has 15 amino acids. Germline loops: CDR1 ENHRY, CDR2 SYGVKD. V dropped 5 bases and J dropped 4; count of bases not matched to a gene: 8. CDR3 sequence: CAISHSGSDSETQYF. In nucleotides, the CDR3 is TGTGCCATCAGTCATAGCGGGAGTGACTCAGAGACCCAGTACTTC.

A few counts support this clonotype. This sequence joins TRBV6-1 and TRBJ2-7; D possibly matches TRBD1 or TRBD2 (5 bases each). Germline CDR1 is MNHNS and CDR2 is SASEGT. V shed 1 base and J shed 3 bases, with 16 bases lying between them. This CDR3 spans 16 amino acids. The CDR3 region is CASSEVLSGTIYEQYF. CDR3 coding DNA: TGTGCCAGCAGTGAAGTCCTGTCTGGGACGATCTACGAGCAGTACTTC.

The sample holds a few counts of this clonotype. The chain combines TRBV29-1 with TRBJ1-2, with a weak D call TRBD1 (5 bases). V was trimmed by 4 bases and J by 4 bases, leaving 13 bases between them. Germline-derived CDR1 and CDR2 are SQVTM and ANQGSEA. The CDR3 runs 13 residues. The CDR3 coding sequence is TGCAGCGTTGGAGACAGCCACATCTATGGCTACACCTTC. Translation: CSVGDSHIYGYTF.